A selection of T cell receptor beta chains follows, all from one sample in a study of CD8+ T cells in alopecia areata. Assay: immunoSEQ multiplex PCR; the TCRdb copy retains only in-frame clones and omits some. Of fewer than 200,000 clones detected, roughly 50% appear once; the ten largest clones hold roughly 12%. The source was CD8+ T cells sorted from blood, collected at week 24, from a patient treated with tofacitinib. Every receptor here comes from a human donor with alopecia areata. CDR3s include the opening cysteine and the closing phenylalanine or tryptophan. D genes are given only for firm matches. A row's size may be missing; if present it is once, few, many or a size class.

d_call,clone_size,j_call,v_call,cdr3_aa,cdr3_nt
-,-,TRBJ2-7,TRBV30,CAWRRGYEQYF,TGTGCCTGGAGGAGGGGTTACGAGCAGTACTTC
TRBD1,few,TRBJ2-5,TRBV27,CASSRDAPGQGRETQYF,TGTGCCAGCAGTCGCGACGCGCCGGGACAGGGGAGAGAGACCCAGTACTTC
TRBD1,-,TRBJ2-1,TRBV5-1,CASSSGEPPGQGRVSSYNEQFF,TGCGCCAGCAGCTCGGGGGAACCCCCGGGACAGGGGAGGGTAAGCTCCTACAATGAGCAGTTCTTC
TRBD1,-,TRBJ1-4,TRBV23-1,CASSHRTGGYEKLFF,TGCGCCAGCAGTCACCGGACAGGGGGCTATGAAAAACTGTTTTTT
-,many,TRBJ2-7,TRBV19,CASSIDLRGERPYEQYF,TGTGCCAGTAGTATAGACCTCCGCGGAGAACGCCCCTACGAGCAGTACTTC
-,-,TRBJ1-6,TRBV27,CASSWTWGEDNSPLHF,TGTGCCAGCAGTTGGACGTGGGGAGAGGATAATTCACCCCTCCACTTT
-,-,TRBJ1-2,TRBV29-1,CSVEAKYGYTF,TGCAGCGTTGAAGCGAAGTATGGCTACACCTTC
-,-,TRBJ2-5,TRBV27,CASSFTGLETQYF,TGTGCCAGCAGTTTCACAGGTTTGGAGACCCAGTACTTC
-,-,TRBJ2-7,TRBV7-9,CASSLGGYPWNEQYF,TGTGCCAGCAGCTTAGGGGGTTACCCCTGGAACGAGCAGTACTTC
TRBD1,few,TRBJ2-2,TRBV10-3,CATEDRGSQTNTGELFF,TGTGCCACCGAGGACAGGGGGAGCCAAACGAACACCGGGGAGCTGTTTTTT
-,-,TRBJ2-7,TRBV28,CASSPGRVAGYEQYF,TGTGCCAGCAGTCCGGGCCGGGTAGCCGGCTACGAGCAGTACTTC
-,-,TRBJ1-5,TRBV12-5,CASGPVSGGNQPQHF,TGTGCTAGTGGGCCCGTAAGCGGGGGCAATCAGCCCCAGCATTTT
-,-,TRBJ1-2,TRBV9,CASSVGVGYTF,TGTGCCAGCAGCGTAGGGGTTGGCTACACCTTC
-,-,TRBJ2-2,TRBV30,CAWREGSGELFF,TGTGCCTGGAGGGAGGGTTCGGGGGAGCTGTTTTTT
-,-,TRBJ1-3,TRBV29-1,CTMGGIVSGNTIYF,TGCACCATGGGCGGAATTGTCTCTGGAAACACCATATATTTT
-,once,TRBJ1-4,TRBV4-1,CASSRLDGNGELFF,TGCGCCAGCAGCCGATTGGACGGGAACGGGGAACTGTTTTTT
-,-,TRBJ2-4,TRBV9,CASNEGVGAKNIQYF,TGTGCCAGCAATGAAGGCGTGGGGGCCAAAAACATTCAGTACTTC
TRBD1,once,TRBJ2-5,TRBV27,CASSRPMGQQETQYF,TGTGCCAGCAGCCGACCGATGGGACAGCAAGAGACCCAGTACTTC
TRBD2,-,TRBJ2-5,TRBV7-9,CASSSRLAGGQETQYF,TGTGCCAGCAGCTCAAGACTAGCGGGAGGTCAAGAGACCCAGTACTTC
-,-,TRBJ1-5,TRBV2,CASRQQGVQPQHF,TGTGCCAGCAGACAACAGGGAGTCCAGCCCCAGCATTTT
-,-,TRBJ1-5,TRBV19,CASSMDSGFSSQPQHF,TGTGCCAGTAGTATGGACTCAGGATTTTCGAGTCAGCCCCAGCATTTT
-,-,TRBJ1-1,TRBV10-2,CASRIQTEAFF,TGCGCCAGCAGGATACAGACTGAAGCTTTCTTT
-,few,TRBJ2-7,TRBV7-9,CASSSAGFYEQYF,TGTGCCAGCAGCTCAGCCGGATTCTACGAGCAGTACTTC
-,-,TRBJ1-1,TRBV5-1,CASSPSLDSIEAFF,TGCGCCAGCAGCCCGAGTCTTGACTCGATCGAAGCTTTCTTT
-,-,TRBJ1-3,TRBV18,CASSPQTVGNTIYF,TGTGCCAGCTCACCTCAGACAGTTGGAAACACCATATATTTT
TRBD1,-,TRBJ2-3,TRBV7-9,CASSFRDRVTDTQYF,TGTGCCAGCAGCTTTAGGGACAGGGTCACAGATACGCAGTATTTT
TRBD1,few,TRBJ1-3,TRBV10-3,CAISDPDRVGNTIYF,TGTGCCATCAGTGACCCCGACAGGGTTGGAAACACCATATATTTT
TRBD2,few,TRBJ2-3,TRBV15,CATSNPPSSGFTDTQYF,TGTGCCACCAGTAATCCACCGTCTAGCGGATTCACAGATACGCAGTATTTT
-,few,TRBJ2-5,TRBV4-1,CASSQPPGGETQYF,TGCGCCAGCAGCCAGCCCCCTGGAGGAGAGACCCAGTACTTC
-,-,TRBJ2-1,TRBV10-3,CASSYSGPSREQFF,TGTGCCAGCAGTTACTCCGGTCCATCTCGTGAGCAGTTCTTC
TRBD1,few,TRBJ2-3,TRBV29-1,CSAWTGGPTDTQYF,TGCAGCGCTTGGACAGGGGGCCCGACAGATACGCAGTATTTT
-,-,TRBJ2-7,TRBV5-6,CASSLGTWAPYYEQYF,TGTGCCAGCAGCTTGGGGACTTGGGCCCCCTACTACGAGCAGTACTTC
TRBD1,few,TRBJ2-5,TRBV5-6,CASSIPGQGSQETQYF,TGTGCCAGCAGCATCCCGGGACAGGGGAGCCAAGAGACCCAGTACTTC
-,-,TRBJ2-2,TRBV7-3,CASSLTRGSTGELFF,TGTGCCAGCAGCTTAACCCGGGGGTCCACCGGGGAGCTGTTTTTT
-,-,TRBJ1-2,TRBV29-1,CSVEDRVEGYTF,TGCAGCGTTGAAGACAGGGTAGAAGGCTACACCTTC
-,-,TRBJ1-2,TRBV11-3,CASSPRDGYYGYTF,TGTGCCAGCAGCCCACGGGACGGTTACTATGGCTACACCTTC
-,-,TRBJ2-3,TRBV5-1,CASRATDTQYF,TGCGCCAGCCGGGCCACAGATACGCAGTATTTT
-,-,TRBJ2-6,TRBV4-2,CASSQEGPGANVLTF,TGTGCCAGCAGCCAAGAGGGGCCTGGGGCCAACGTCCTGACTTTC
-,-,TRBJ1-1,TRBV13,CASSLAGRNTEAFF,TGTGCCAGCAGCTTGGCAGGGCGGAACACTGAAGCTTTCTTT
TRBD2,few,TRBJ2-3,TRBV30,CAWSVRIRLAGGGDTQYF,TGTGCCTGGAGTGTACGTATAAGACTAGCGGGGGGTGGAGATACGCAGTATTTT
-,-,TRBJ2-3,TRBV13,CASSFGRGRAPTDTQYF,TGTGCCAGCAGCTTTGGTCGGGGACGTGCGCCGACAGATACGCAGTATTTT
-,-,TRBJ2-7,TRBV25-1,CASSEGLSYEQYF,TGTGCCAGCAGTGAGGGGCTCTCCTACGAGCAGTACTTC
-,-,TRBJ2-3,TRBV27,CASSNLQGGLTDTQYF,TGTGCCAGCAGTAATCTCCAGGGGGGACTCACAGATACGCAGTATTTT
TRBD1,-,TRBJ1-2,TRBV6-5,CASWTGGFANGYTF,TGTGCCAGCTGGACAGGGGGTTTTGCGAATGGCTACACCTTC
TRBD1,-,TRBJ1-1,TRBV9,CASSGQGSGEAFF,TGTGCCAGCAGCGGACAGGGGTCAGGGGAAGCTTTCTTT
TRBD1,-,TRBJ1-2,TRBV6-1,CASSVGTERNYGYTF,TGTGCCAGCAGTGTCGGGACAGAGAGAAACTATGGCTACACCTTC
-,-,TRBJ2-1,TRBV2,CASIQVGGDEQFF,TGTGCCAGCATTCAGGTGGGGGGTGATGAGCAGTTCTTC
TRBD1,-,TRBJ1-5,TRBV29-1,CSVRTGMSNQPQHF,TGCAGCGTGAGGACAGGGATGAGCAATCAGCCCCAGCATTTT